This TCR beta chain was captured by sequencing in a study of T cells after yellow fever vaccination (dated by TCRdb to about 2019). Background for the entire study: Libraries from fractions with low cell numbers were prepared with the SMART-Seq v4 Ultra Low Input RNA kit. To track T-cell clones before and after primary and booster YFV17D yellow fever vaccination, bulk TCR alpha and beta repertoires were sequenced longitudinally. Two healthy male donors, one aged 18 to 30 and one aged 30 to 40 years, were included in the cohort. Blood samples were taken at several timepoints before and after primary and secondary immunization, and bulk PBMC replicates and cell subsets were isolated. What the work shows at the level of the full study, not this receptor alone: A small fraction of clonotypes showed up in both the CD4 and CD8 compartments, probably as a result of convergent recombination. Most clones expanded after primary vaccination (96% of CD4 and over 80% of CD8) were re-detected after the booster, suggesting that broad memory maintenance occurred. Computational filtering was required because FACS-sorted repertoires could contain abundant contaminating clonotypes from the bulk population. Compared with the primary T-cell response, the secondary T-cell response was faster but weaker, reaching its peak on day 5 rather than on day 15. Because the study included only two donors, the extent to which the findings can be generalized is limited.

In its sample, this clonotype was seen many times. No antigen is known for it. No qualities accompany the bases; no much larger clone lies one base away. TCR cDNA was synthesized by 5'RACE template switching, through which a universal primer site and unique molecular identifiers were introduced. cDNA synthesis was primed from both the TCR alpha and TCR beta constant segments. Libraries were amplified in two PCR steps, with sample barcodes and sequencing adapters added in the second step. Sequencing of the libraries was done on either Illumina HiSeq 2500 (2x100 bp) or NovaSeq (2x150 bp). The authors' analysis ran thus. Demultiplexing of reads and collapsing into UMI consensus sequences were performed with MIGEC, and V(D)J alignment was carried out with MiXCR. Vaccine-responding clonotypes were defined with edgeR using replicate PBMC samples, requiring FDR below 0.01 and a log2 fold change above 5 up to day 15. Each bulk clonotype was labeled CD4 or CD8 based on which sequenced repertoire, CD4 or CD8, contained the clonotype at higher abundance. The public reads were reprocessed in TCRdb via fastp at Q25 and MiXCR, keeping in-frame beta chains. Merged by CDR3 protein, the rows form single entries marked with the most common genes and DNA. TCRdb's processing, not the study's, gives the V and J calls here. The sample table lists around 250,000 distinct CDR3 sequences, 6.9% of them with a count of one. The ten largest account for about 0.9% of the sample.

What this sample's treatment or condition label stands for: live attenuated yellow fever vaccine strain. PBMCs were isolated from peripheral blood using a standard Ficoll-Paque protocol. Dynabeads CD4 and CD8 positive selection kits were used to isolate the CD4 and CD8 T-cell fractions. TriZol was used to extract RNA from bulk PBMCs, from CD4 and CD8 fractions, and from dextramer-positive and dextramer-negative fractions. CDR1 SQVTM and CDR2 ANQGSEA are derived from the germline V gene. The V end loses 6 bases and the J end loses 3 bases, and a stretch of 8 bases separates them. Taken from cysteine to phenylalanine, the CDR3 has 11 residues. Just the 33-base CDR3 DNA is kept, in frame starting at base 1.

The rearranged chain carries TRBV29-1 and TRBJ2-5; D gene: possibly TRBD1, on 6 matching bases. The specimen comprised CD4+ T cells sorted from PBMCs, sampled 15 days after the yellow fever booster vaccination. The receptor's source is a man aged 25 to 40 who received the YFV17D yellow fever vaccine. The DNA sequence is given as TGCAGCGTCCAGGGGAAAGAGACCCAGTACTTC. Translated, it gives CSVQGKETQYF.